These 27 T cell receptor beta chains originate from one sample sequenced in a study of cytomegalovirus exposure and HLA in healthy donors. 60 Vbeta and 13 Jbeta primers were used in PCR. TCRdb's copy holds only in-frame clones and misses some; the assay was immunoSEQ multiplex PCR. The table lists approximately 130,000 clones, around 74% of them singletons. Sequencing was done on a sample of PBMCs. The source is a man aged 25-40 years in good health and CMV-seronegative.

The chain combines TRBV7-2 with TRBJ2-7, with 9 bases identical to TRBD1. With V trimmed by 5 bases and J by 4 bases, 12 bases remained unmatched. There are 16 residues in the CDR3. The germline gives CDR1 SGHTA, CDR2 FQGNSA. The CDR3 reads CASSPRTGEVGYEQYF. In nucleotides, the CDR3 is TGTGCCAGCAGCCCCCGGACAGGGGAGGTGGGTTACGAGCAGTACTTC. The full variable domain, its missing parts supplied by reference TRBV7-2 and TRBJ2-7, is GAGVSQSPSNKVTEKGKDVELRCDPISGHTALYWYRQSLGQGLEFLIYFQGNSAPDKSGLPSDRFSAERTGGSVSTLTIQRTQQEDSAVYLCASSPRTGEVGYEQYFGPGTRLTVT.

V usage is TRBV5-1 and J usage is TRBJ1-5, with TRBD1 matching 8 bases. V was clipped by 7 bases and J by 8 bases; unmatched bases: 14. Germline CDR1 and CDR2: SGHRS and YFSETQ. The CDR3 has 15 residues. The CDR3 spells CASSLTGDRGEPQHF. DNA for the CDR3: TGCGCCAGCTCTCTTACGGGAGACAGGGGAGAGCCCCAGCATTTT.

As for this clone: The junction departs from the called germline gene at one end, perhaps through a read error. V usage is TRBV30 and J usage is TRBJ1-2; tentatively, D is TRBD1 (6 bases). The CDR3 sequence is 10 residues long. Germline CDR1 GTSNPN, CDR2 SVGIG (reference sequence). The CDR3 protein is CGWSLDSFFF. DNA for the CDR3: TGTGGCTGGAGTCTGGACAGCTTCTTCTTC.

V gene TRBV27 combines with J gene TRBJ2-3, with D possibly being TRBD2 (5 bases). V gave up 6 bases and J gave up 2 bases, with 9 bases separating them. Germline-derived CDR1 and CDR2 are MNHEY and SMNVEV (reference sequence). The CDR3 contains 13 residues. As DNA, the CDR3 is TGTGCCAGCAGCCCGGGATACACAGATACGCAGTATTTT. This sequence encodes CASSPGYTDTQYF.

The genes are TRBV6-4 and TRBJ2-7; D is perhaps TRBD1 (5 bases). With 4 bases removed from V and 3 bases from J, the gap between germline ends came to 7 bases. CDR3 size: 12 residues. The germline gives CDR1 MRHNA, CDR2 SNTAGT. DNA for the CDR3: TGTGCCAGCAGTGGACAGTTCTACGAGCAGTACTTC. The encoded protein is CASSGQFYEQYF.

Many counts were recorded for this clone. The V gene is TRBV5-6, the J gene TRBJ1-1, with D tentatively TRBD1 (5 bases). Trimming left V 5 bases short and J 5 bases short, with 16 bases between. The germline CDR1 and CDR2 sequences are SGHDT and YYEEEE. The CDR3 loop spans 14 amino acids. This CDR3 reads CASRASGWWTEAFF. DNA for the CDR3: TGTGCCAGCAGAGCCTCAGGGTGGTGGACTGAAGCTTTCTTT.

V and J are TRBV5-1 and TRBJ1-2; no clear D gene. Per germline, CDR1 SGHRS and CDR2 YFSETQ. This CDR3 is built from 15 residues. V was cut by 6 bases and J by 1 base, with 16 bases left in between. This chain's CDR3 is CASTQGPAGNYGYTF. In DNA form, the CDR3 reads TGCGCCAGCACCCAAGGCCCCGCGGGTAACTATGGCTACACCTTC.

In this sample, this clone turned up a few times. At one end, the junction sequence differs from germline, possibly due to a read error. The chain uses TRBV7-2 and TRBJ2-7; 12 bases map to TRBD1. This CDR3 has 15 residues. Germline loops: CDR1 SGHTA, CDR2 FQGNSA. CDR3 in amino acids: CASSFSPGQGAQFRF. CDR3 DNA: TGTGCCAGCAGCTTCAGTCCGGGACAGGGGGCCCAATTTAGGTTC.

The chain couples TRBV28 to TRBJ1-1; D perhaps matches TRBD1 (5 bases). The CDR3 loop spans 12 amino acids. The germline V and J ends were trimmed by 5 bases and 5 bases, with 9 bases remaining between them. CDR1 and CDR2 (germline): MDHEN, SYDVKM. The CDR3 reads CASSGRETEAFF. The CDR3 region has the DNA TGTGCCAGCAGTGGCAGGGAAACTGAAGCTTTCTTT.

The table lists this clone with many counts. The J gene is TRBJ2-7, the V gene TRBV5-1, with D possibly being TRBD2 (6 bases). The germline CDR1 and CDR2 sequences are SGHRS and YFSETQ. Between the trimmed V and J ends, which lost 0 bases and 6 bases, there was a span of 13 bases. The length of the CDR3 is 14 residues. CDR3 region: CASSLGGTTSEQYF. In nucleotides, the CDR3 is TGCGCCAGCAGCTTGGGCGGGACCACCTCCGAGCAGTACTTC.

This rearrangement joins TRBV4-2 to TRBJ1-2; TRBD1 is a possible D gene (5 bases). Trimming removed 4 bases at V and 1 base at J, with 7 bases between. The germline V gene has CDR1 LGHNA and CDR2 YNFKEQ. The CDR3 totals 13 residues. The CDR3 loop reads CASSRGLNYGYTF. The DNA for the CDR3 is TGTGCCAGCAGCCGGGGACTTAACTATGGCTACACCTTC.

This chain joins TRBV2 and TRBJ1-1, with 11 bases fitting TRBD1. CDR3 size: 14 residues. The V and J ends lost 6 bases and 6 bases, in that order; junction bases with no gene match: 6. The germline V gene encodes CDR1 SNHLY and CDR2 FYNNEI. The CDR3 DNA reads as TGTGCCAGCAGGGAAAGGACAGGGGGCTCTGAAGCTTTCTTT. This gives the protein CASRERTGGSEAFF.

In regard to this clone: The junction does not match germline at one end; this may be a read error. In the same sample, other DNA sequences code for this CDR3. V gene TRBV4-1 combines with J gene TRBJ1-1, with D possibly being TRBD1 (6 bases). Germline loops: CDR1 MGHRA, CDR2 YSYEKL. The CDR3 contains 12 residues. This CDR3 reads CASSQRKGEAFF. The CDR3 nucleotides read TGCGCCAGCAGTCAACGGAAGGGGGAAGCCTTCTTT.

The chain links TRBV6-5 to TRBJ2-3; TRBD2 aligns across 9 bases. Germline V gene sequence: CDR1 MNHEY, CDR2 SVGAGI. V was pared by 6 bases and J by 6 bases, with 1 base of the junction left unmatched. This CDR3 spans 12 amino acids. The CDR3, as DNA: TGTGCCAGCAGAAGCGGGAGGGATACGCAGTATTTT. This gives the protein CASRSGRDTQYF.

In its sample, this clone was seen a few times. A far more abundant clone sits one base away, making this likely a read error. Because it lacks the conserved phenylalanine or tryptophan at the end, this CDR3 is likely a read error. This rearrangement joins TRBV4-2 to TRBJ2-3, with D possibly being TRBD2 (6 bases). Per the germline V gene, CDR1 is LGHNA and CDR2 is YNFKEQ. V shed 0 bases and J shed 2 bases, with 21 bases lying between them. CDR3 length equals 19 residues. CDR3 sequence: CASSQDAGTLPPHTDTQYV. CDR3 coding DNA: TGTGCCAGCAGCCAAGATGCCGGGACTTTGCCCCCCCACACAGATACGCAGTATGTT.

The genes are TRBV29-1 and TRBJ2-2; the match to TRBD1 covers 8 bases. There are 14 residues in the CDR3. Germline V gene lookup returns CDR1 SQVTM and CDR2 ANQGSEA. V was pared by 7 bases and J by 3 bases, with 7 bases of the junction left unmatched. CDR3: CSAGQGFDTGELFF. DNA of the CDR3: TGCAGCGCCGGACAGGGTTTCGACACCGGGGAGCTGTTTTTT.

This clone has a single count. The chain couples TRBV27 to TRBJ2-5; tentative D call: TRBD2 (6 bases). Germline CDR1 and CDR2: MNHEY and SMNVEV (reference sequence). With 2 bases removed from V and 2 bases from J, the gap between germline ends came to 6 bases. The CDR3 has 13 amino acids. This CDR3 is CASSLRGQETQYF. CDR3 DNA: TGTGCCAGCAGTTTACGGGGGCAAGAGACCCAGTACTTC.

This clone was counted a single time. The chain uses TRBV4-3 and TRBJ2-1; D is unclear. The CDR3 length is 17 residues. Trimming removed 0 bases from V and 1 base from J, with 13 bases in between. CDR1 and CDR2 (germline): LGHNA, YSLEER. The CDR3 DNA follows: TGCGCCAGCAGCCAAGATCCGCATAGTGAGTCCTACAATGAGCAGTTCTTC. This translates into CASSQDPHSESYNEQFF.

This clone appeared a few times. The chain carries TRBV7-2 and TRBJ2-1; 9 bases line up with TRBD1. The J segment lost 4 bases and the V segment lost 4 bases, leaving 8 bases of the junction unmatched. The CDR3 consists of 16 residues. The germline gives CDR1 SGHTA, CDR2 FQGNSA. CDR3 coding DNA: TGTGCCAGCAGCTACGGAGTGACAGGGGGGTACAATGAGCAGTTCTTC. Encoded protein: CASSYGVTGGYNEQFF.

The chain is built from TRBV4-1 and TRBJ2-2; 8 bases are a match to TRBD1. Germline CDR1 is MGHRA and CDR2 is YSYEKL. This CDR3 spans 17 amino acids. V shed 5 bases and J 7 bases; nucleotides not matched to a gene: 15. The CDR3 DNA reads TGCGCCAGCAGCTTCATGGGCGTCAGGGGGCCGAACGGGGAGCTGTTTTTT. Protein sequence: CASSFMGVRGPNGELFF.

The table lists this clone with a few counts. V usage is TRBV28 and J usage is TRBJ1-2, with TRBD1 matching over 7 bases. Germline V gives CDR1 MDHEN, CDR2 SYDVKM. V lost 3 bases, J lost 0 bases, and 7 bases stayed unmatched. This CDR3 is 16 amino acids long. The CDR3 bases are TGTGCCAGCAGTTTTGCAGGGGGGAGAGCTAACTATGGCTACACCTTC. It yields the protein CASSFAGGRANYGYTF.

The chain couples TRBV6-5 to TRBJ2-2, with 7 bases identical to TRBD1. The CDR3 totals 14 residues. The ends lost 0 bases at V and 6 bases at J; junction bases unmatched: 1. Germline lookup yields CDR1 MNHEY and CDR2 SVGAGI. CDR3 DNA: TGTGCCAGCAGTTACTCGACAGGGTCCGGGGAGCTGTTTTTT. Translation: CASSYSTGSGELFF.

Of note for this clone: One junction end does not reproduce the germline sequence, and a read error may be involved. CDR3 residues: CASSRTTSGPLETQYF. The CDR3 nucleotides are TGTGCTAGCAGCCGAACGACTAGCGGACCGCTAGAGACCCAGTACTTC. The chain has TRBV7-7 and TRBJ2-5; 9 bases agree with TRBD2. Germline V gives CDR1 SSHAT, CDR2 FNYEAQ (reference sequence). The CDR3 is 16 residues long.

V and J are TRBV4-1 and TRBJ1-6, with unresolved D. The germline gives CDR1 MGHRA, CDR2 YSYEKL. Trimming cost V 0 bases and J 8 bases, with 5 bases left between them. This CDR3 has 13 amino acids. For the CDR3, the DNA is TGCGCCAGCAGCCAAGAAAGCTATTCACCCCTCCACTTT. Amino acids: CASSQESYSPLHF.

The chain links TRBV6-5 to TRBJ2-2, with D hard to call. Deletions cut 0 bases from V and 6 bases from J, with 11 bases between. Germline CDR1 MNHEY, CDR2 SVGAGI. The CDR3 has 15 residues. The CDR3 coding sequence is TGTGCCAGCAGTTACTCGGAGTCTCCCCCCGGGGAGCTGTTTTTT. Translated: CASSYSESPPGELFF.

This clone has more than one count but fewer than ten. CDR3 region: CASSVIPDQPQHF. CDR3 coding DNA: TGTGCCAGCAGTGTTATCCCCGATCAGCCCCAGCATTTT. This chain links TRBV6-4 with TRBJ1-5; D not certain. Trimming left V 4 bases short and J 5 bases short, with 9 bases between. This CDR3 has 13 residues. CDR1 and CDR2 (germline): MRHNA, SNTAGT.

This chain uses TRBV5-1 with TRBJ1-4; TRBD1 matches at 11 bases. The CDR3 is made up of 14 amino acids. Germline-derived CDR1 and CDR2 are SGHRS and YFSETQ. With 4 bases clipped from V and 16 bases from J, the junction kept 12 bases outside the gene matches. This CDR3 is CASSLGTGGLMEFF. DNA of the CDR3: TGCGCCAGCAGCCTAGGGACAGGGGGGCTAATGGAGTTTTTT.